This T cell receptor beta chain was captured by sequencing in a study of T cell changes during pregnancy in multiple sclerosis. The germline V gene has CDR1 ENHRY and CDR2 SYGVKD. The V end was cut by 8 bases, the J end by 2 bases, with 13 bases between. The CDR3 length is 14 residues. Libraries were prepared by immunoSEQ multiplex PCR; TCRdb keeps only in-frame clonotypes and omits some of them. The data contain over 45,000 clones, 92% of them seen just once; the ten biggest clones take up about 2.9%. V and J are TRBV10-3 and TRBJ1-5, with D unresolved. Sequencing used peripheral blood, obtained in the third trimester of pregnancy. The origin of this receptor is a female donor in good health, enrolled as a control in a pregnancy study. CDR3 nucleotides: TGTGCCATCGCCCAGGCAGGTGGCAATCAGCCCCAGCATTTT. It is translated as CAIAQAGGNQPQHF.